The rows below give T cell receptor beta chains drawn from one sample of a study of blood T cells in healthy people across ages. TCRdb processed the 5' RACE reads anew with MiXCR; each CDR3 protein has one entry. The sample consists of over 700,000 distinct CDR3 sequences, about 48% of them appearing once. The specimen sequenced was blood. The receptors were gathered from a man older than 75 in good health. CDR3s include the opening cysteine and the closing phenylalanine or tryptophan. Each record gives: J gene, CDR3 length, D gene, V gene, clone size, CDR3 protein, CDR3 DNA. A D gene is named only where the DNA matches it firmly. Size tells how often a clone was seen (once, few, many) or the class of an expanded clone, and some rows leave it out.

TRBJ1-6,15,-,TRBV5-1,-,CASSPGGGQNSPLHF,TGCGCCAGCAGCCCCGGGGGCGGACAGAATTCACCCCTCCACTTT
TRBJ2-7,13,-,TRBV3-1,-,CASSRTSTSEQYF,TGTGCCAGCAGCCGGACCTCTACTAGCGAGCAGTACTTC
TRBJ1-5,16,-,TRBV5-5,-,CASSYAGTDSNQPQHF,TGTGCCAGCAGCTATGCCGGGACGGATAGCAATCAGCCCCAGCATTTT
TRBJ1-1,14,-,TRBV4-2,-,CASSQDSGPRGAFF,TGTGCCAGCAGCCAAGATAGTGGTCCCCGCGGAGCTTTCTTT
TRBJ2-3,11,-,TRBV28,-,CAGGRTDTQYF,TGTGCCGGGGGAAGGACAGATACGCAGTATTTT
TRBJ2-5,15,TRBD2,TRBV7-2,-,CASSISGSGQETQYF,TGTGCCAGCAGCATTAGCGGGAGTGGGCAAGAGACCCAGTACTTC
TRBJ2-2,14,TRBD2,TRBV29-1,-,CSVGLAGGTGELFF,TGCAGCGTTGGGCTAGCGGGAGGTACCGGGGAGCTGTTTTTT
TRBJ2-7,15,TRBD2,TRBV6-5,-,CASSSRLAGHNEQYF,TGTGCCAGCAGTTCCCGACTAGCGGGTCACAATGAGCAGTACTTC
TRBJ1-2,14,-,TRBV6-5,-,CASSHRDREYGYTF,TGTGCCAGCAGTCACCGGGACCGAGAGTATGGCTACACCTTC
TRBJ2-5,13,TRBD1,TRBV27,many,CASSSGQGKTQYF,TGTGCCAGCAGCTCGGGACAGGGAAAGACCCAGTACTTC
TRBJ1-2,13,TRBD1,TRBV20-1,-,CSARAGGVGGYTF,TGCAGTGCTAGAGCAGGGGGCGTTGGTGGCTACACCTTC
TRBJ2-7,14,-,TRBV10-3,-,CAISAEGLLDEQYF,TGTGCCATCAGTGCCGAGGGTCTCTTGGACGAGCAGTACTTC
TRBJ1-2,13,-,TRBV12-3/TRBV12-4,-,CASSLGTKYGYTF,TGTGCCAGCAGTTTGGGGACAAAGTATGGCTACACCTTC
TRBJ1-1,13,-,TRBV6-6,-,CASRPGAHTEAFF,TGTGCCAGCCGCCCAGGGGCGCACACTGAAGCTTTCTTT
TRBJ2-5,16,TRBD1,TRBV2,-,CASSGGQGGQVRTQYF,TGTGCCAGCAGTGGAGGACAGGGGGGACAAGTGAGGACCCAGTACTTC
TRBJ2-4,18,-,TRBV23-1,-,CASRPSPGRDLAKNIQYF,TGCGCCAGCAGACCTTCACCCGGCAGGGACCTAGCCAAAAACATTCAGTACTTC
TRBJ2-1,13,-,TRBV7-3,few,CASSLTEGTEQFF,TGTGCCAGCAGCTTAACGGAAGGAACCGAGCAGTTCTTC
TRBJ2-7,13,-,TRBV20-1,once,CSARVGWKDEQYF,TGCAGTGCTAGGGTCGGTTGGAAAGACGAGCAGTACTTC
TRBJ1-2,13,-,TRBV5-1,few,CASSLEGWDGYTF,TGCGCCAGCAGCTTGGAGGGCTGGGATGGCTACACCTTC
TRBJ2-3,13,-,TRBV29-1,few,CSVEGPQARYAYF,TGCAGCGTAGAGGGCCCCCAGGCCAGATACGCGTATTTT